The 19 T cell receptor beta chains in this list originate from one sample, sequenced in a study of spatial heterogeneity in lung cancer. These receptors' antigens are unknown. TCRdb re-called the 5' RACE reads through MiXCR, storing one row per CDR3 protein. This sample has about 10,000 distinct CDR3 sequences, with about 6% found just once. The time point: sample taken at primary tumor resection. Study-wide findings and caveats: Expanded alpha and beta TCR counts within tumors tracked tumor mutation counts.

The specimen comprised lung tumor tissue, sampled at surgery. The receptors originated from a male donor with early-stage non-small cell lung cancer.

This clonotype was observed many times. This rearrangement joins TRBV4-1 to TRBJ1-1; D might be TRBD1 (5 bases). Germline V gene lookup returns CDR1 MGHRA and CDR2 YSYEKL. This CDR3 region has 13 residues. Trimming left V 0 bases short and J 10 bases short, with 12 bases between. The CDR3 reads CASSQERDSPAFF. CDR3 DNA sequence: TGCGCCAGCAGCCAAGAAAGGGACTCTCCAGCTTTCTTT.

This clonotype is deemed medium-sized. V usage is TRBV5-1 and J usage is TRBJ2-2, with D unclear. The V end was cut by 1 base, the J end by 0 bases, with 10 bases between. There are 16 residues in the CDR3. In germline, CDR1 is SGHRS, CDR2 YFSETQ. CDR3 sequence reads: CASSLPGAANTGELFF. The CDR3 DNA reads as TGCGCCAGCAGCTTGCCCGGAGCCGCGAACACCGGGGAGCTGTTTTTT.

This clonotype was detected many times. The chain combines TRBV30 with TRBJ1-1, with TRBD1 as a possible D gene (6 bases). Germline CDR1 and CDR2: GTSNPN and SVGIG (reference sequence). Trimming shortened V by 4 bases and J by 5 bases, and 17 bases separated the two germline ends. The CDR3 consists of 14 residues. CDR3 in DNA: TGTGCCTGGACCCCCCTAAGGGGGGGTACTGAAGCTTTCTTT. Amino acids: CAWTPLRGGTEAFF.

This clonotype has at least ten counts. The rearrangement joins TRBV11-2 to TRBJ1-1, with 9 positions matching TRBD1. V shed 5 bases, J shed 1 base, and the junction held 11 bases outside the gene matches. CDR1 SGHAT and CDR2 FQNNGV come from the germline V gene. The CDR3 contains 17 residues. The CDR3 here is CASSLRQGVGTNTEAFF. CDR3 coding DNA: TGTGCCAGCAGCCTTCGACAGGGGGTGGGAACGAACACTGAAGCTTTCTTT.

This clonotype has a count of ten or more. The chain joins TRBV15 to TRBJ1-3, with D possibly being TRBD1 (6 bases). The CDR3 covers 17 residues. Germline assignment: CDR1 LNHNV and CDR2 YYDKDF (reference sequence). Trimming removed 1 base from V and 0 bases from J, with 13 bases in between. This CDR3 reads CATSRVRTVSSGNTIYF. The CDR3 DNA follows: TGTGCCACCAGCAGAGTTCGGACAGTGAGCTCTGGAAACACCATATATTTT.

This clonotype was recorded at least ten times. The rearrangement uses TRBV10-3 and TRBJ2-7, with D unclear. Deletions cut 3 bases from V and 3 bases from J, with 6 bases between. This CDR3 contains 12 residues. CDR1 is ENHRY and CDR2 is SYGVKD in the germline V gene. CDR3 residues: CAISDSSYEQYF. CDR3 nucleotides: TGTGCCATCAGTGACAGCAGCTACGAGCAGTACTTC.

This clonotype occurred many times. This sequence joins TRBV5-6 and TRBJ2-7, with D uncertain. Germline V gene lookup returns CDR1 SGHDT and CDR2 YYEEEE. Trimming left V 0 bases short and J 2 bases short, with 9 bases between. CDR3 size: 14 residues. In nucleotides, the CDR3 is TGTGCCAGCAGCTTGGTTTCAGCACCCTACGAGCAGTACGTC. Protein sequence: CASSLVSAPYEQYV.

The table lists this clonotype with many counts. The CDR3 sequence: CASSYSFGRTEAFF. CDR3 DNA sequence: TGTGCCAGCAGTTACTCGTTCGGGCGAACTGAAGCTTTCTTT. The V and J genes are TRBV6-5 and TRBJ1-1; D call uncertain. The CDR3 sequence is 14 residues long. V gave up 0 bases and J gave up 5 bases, with 10 bases separating them. The germline V gene encodes CDR1 MNHEY and CDR2 SVGAGI.

The chain is built from TRBV10-3 and TRBJ2-2; D is possibly TRBD1 or TRBD2 (5 bases each). With 2 bases removed from V and 10 bases from J, the gap between germline ends came to 8 bases. The CDR3 is 12 amino acids. Germline-derived CDR1 and CDR2 are ENHRY and SYGVKD. CDR3 sequence: CAISERDQELFF. Written as DNA, the CDR3 is TGTGCCATCAGTGAGAGGGACCAGGAGCTGTTTTTT.

In this sample, this clonotype is medium-sized. The DNA for the CDR3 is TGTGCCACCGTCAATGGGGCTAACTATGGCTACACCTTC. Residues: CATVNGANYGYTF. The chain combines TRBV5-4 with TRBJ1-2, with D unresolved. The CDR3 spans 13 residues. Trimming took off 9 bases at V and 0 bases at J, with 12 bases between the two ends. Germline-derived CDR1 and CDR2 are SGHNT and YYREEE (reference sequence). The variable domain in full, completed from reference TRBV5-4 and TRBJ1-2, reads ETGVTQSPTHLIKTRGQQVTLRCSSQSGHNTVSWYQQALGQGPQFIFQYYREEENGRGNFPPRFSGLQFPNYSSELNVNALELDDSALYLCATVNGANYGYTFGSGTRLTVV.

This clonotype was seen ten or more times. This chain uses TRBV5-6 with TRBJ1-5, with 8 bases aligning to TRBD1. Germline-derived CDR1 and CDR2 are SGHDT and YYEEEE. CDR3 length equals 15 residues. V dropped 2 bases and J dropped 3; count of bases not matched to a gene: 4. CDR3 residues: CASSLAGGYNQPQHF. CDR3 sequence (DNA): TGTGCCAGCAGCTTAGCAGGGGGCTACAATCAGCCCCAGCATTTT. The complete variable domain, with remaining parts taken from reference TRBV5-6 and TRBJ1-5, reads DAGVTQSPTHLIKTRGQQVTLRCSPKSGHDTVSWYQQALGQGPQFIFQYYEEEERQRGNFPDRFSGHQFPNYSSELNVNALLLGDSALYLCASSLAGGYNQPQHFGDGTRLSIL.

This clonotype was recorded at least ten times. This chain uses TRBV29-1 with TRBJ2-3; tentatively, D is TRBD1 or TRBD2 (5 bases each). Germline assignment: CDR1 SQVTM and CDR2 ANQGSEA. The CDR3 is made up of 11 amino acids. The V end was cut by 7 bases, the J end by 4 bases, with 9 bases between. CDR3 residues: CSGGWADTQYF. CDR3 coding DNA: TGCAGCGGGGGGTGGGCAGATACGCAGTATTTT.

This clonotype is labeled as medium-sized. This sequence joins TRBV12-3 or TRBV12-4 and TRBJ2-1; 9 bases match TRBD2. This CDR3 has 14 amino acids. J gave up 6 bases and V 4 bases, and 4 bases lay outside the gene matches. CDR3 in amino acids: CASSSRGGLNEQFF. CDR3 coding DNA: TGTGCCAGCAGTTCGCGGGGGGGCCTCAATGAGCAGTTCTTC.

This clonotype is deemed medium-sized. This chain connects TRBV28 to TRBJ2-7; D is possibly TRBD1 or TRBD2 (5 bases each). Trimming removed 6 bases from V and 2 bases from J, with 11 bases in between. The CDR3 length is 13 residues. Germline V gives CDR1 MDHEN, CDR2 SYDVKM. CDR3 coding DNA: TGTGCCAGCAGAGGGACGGTTACCTACGAGCAGTACGTC. It is translated as CASRGTVTYEQYV.

The chain recombines TRBV3-1 with TRBJ2-7, with no clear D. V lost 6 bases and J 0 bases, leaving 15 bases between the germline ends. CDR3 size: 15 residues. CDR1 and CDR2 from the germline V gene are LGHDT and YNNKEL (reference sequence). The CDR3, as DNA: TGTGCCAGCAGTCTGGAACGGCTGAGCTCCTACGAGCAGTACTTC. Its protein is CASSLERLSSYEQYF.

This chain joins TRBV5-1 and TRBJ2-7; TRBD1 might be the D (6 bases). Per germline, CDR1 SGHRS and CDR2 YFSETQ. This CDR3 comprises 14 residues. The germline V and J ends were trimmed by 0 bases and 3 bases, with 10 bases remaining between them. CDR3 sequence: CASSLEDSDYEQYF. CDR3 nucleotide sequence: TGCGCCAGCAGCTTGGAGGACAGCGACTACGAGCAGTACTTC.

By share, this clonotype counts as medium-sized (0.01 to 0.1%). CDR3 sequence: CASSFSTGGDEQYV. CDR3 nucleotide sequence: TGTGCCAGCAGTTTCTCGACCGGGGGAGACGAGCAGTACGTC. The V and J genes are TRBV6-1 and TRBJ2-7; the D gene is possibly TRBD2 (6 bases). Germline V gene data show CDR1 as MNHNS and CDR2 as SASEGT. Trimming shortened V by 5 bases and J by 5 bases, and 16 bases separated the two germline ends. This CDR3 has 14 residues.

This clonotype occurred many times. The V call is TRBV12-3 or TRBV12-4, the J call TRBJ1-6, with D possibly being TRBD1 (6 bases). This CDR3 is 14 amino acids long. V lost 5 bases and J 9 bases, leaving 14 bases between the germline ends. The CDR3 DNA is TGTGCCAGCAGTGAACAGGGACTCGCTTCACCCCTCCACTTT. Protein: CASSEQGLASPLHF.

This clonotype has at least ten counts. This chain connects TRBV24-1 to TRBJ2-2; TRBD1 matches 10 bases. Germline V gene data show CDR1 as KGHDR and CDR2 as SFDVKD. Trimming removed 4 bases from V and 6 bases from J; junction bases left unmatched: 10. This CDR3 region has 17 residues. The CDR3 bases are TGTGCCACCAGTGAGATTTTGGGGACAGGGGAGTCCGGGGAGCTGTTTTTT. It codes for CATSEILGTGESGELFF.